One and the same sample provided the 8 T cell receptor beta chains below, sequenced in a study of CD8 T cells in Susac syndrome. Random-hexamer reverse transcription was applied to about 0.45 to 1 ug RNA. TCRdb recomputed calls from the immunoSEQ multiplex PCR reads with MiXCR, one row per CDR3 protein. Of some 150,000 distinct CDR3 sequences listed, approximately 94% are singletons. Sequencing used CD4+ T cells from PBMCs. These receptors were taken from a human donor in good health.

The chain uses TRBV29-1 and TRBJ2-7, with a possible D match to TRBD1 (8 bases). There are 14 residues in the CDR3. CDR1 is SQVTM and CDR2 is ANQGSEA in the germline V gene. The V gene lost 1 base and the J gene lost 7 bases, with 17 bases spanning the gap. CDR3 nucleotide sequence: TGCAGCGTTGAAGCCCACAGGGGGGGGTGGGAGCAGTACTTC. Protein product: CSVEAHRGGWEQYF.

This chain joins TRBV6-2 or TRBV6-3 and TRBJ1-4; the D is unclear. This CDR3 region has 14 residues. In germline, CDR1 is MNHEY, CDR2 SVGEGT. V was pared by 6 bases and J by 7 bases, with 15 bases between. CDR3 in DNA: TGTGCCAGCAGACCGGGAGGTTCCGGTGAAAAACTGTTTTTT. Translation: CASRPGGSGEKLFF.

The J gene is TRBJ2-1, the V gene TRBV6-1, with TRBD2 identical over 13 bases. CDR3 size: 18 residues. CDR1 MNHNS and CDR2 SASEGT come from the germline V gene. V gave up 7 bases and J gave up 6 bases; unmatched junction bases: 15. CDR3 coding DNA: TGTGCCAGCACCCGGACTAGCGGGAGTAGTCCCTTCATCAATGAGCAGTTCTTC. Its translation: CASTRTSGSSPFINEQFF.

The J gene is TRBJ1-2, the V gene TRBV2; D is perhaps TRBD1 (5 bases). V dropped 3 bases and J dropped 4 bases, with 12 bases sitting between them. CDR1 and CDR2 (germline): SNHLY, FYNNEI. The CDR3 is 14 residues long. CDR3 coding DNA: TGTGCCAGCAGTGAGGGCGGGGCCGGCTATGGCTACACCTTC. Protein sequence: CASSEGGAGYGYTF. Using reference TRBV2 and TRBJ1-2 for the parts outside the CDR3, the full variable domain is EPEVTQTPSHQVTQMGQEVILRCVPISNHLYFYWYRQILGQKVEFLVSFYNNEISEKSEIFDDQFSVERPDGSNFTLKIRSTKLEDSAMYFCASSEGGAGYGYTFGSGTRLTVV.

This chain links TRBV19 with TRBJ2-1, with TRBD2 matching over 11 bases. Per germline, CDR1 LNHDA and CDR2 SQIVND (reference sequence). The CDR3 spans 15 residues. V was clipped by 5 bases and J by 7 bases; unmatched bases: 7. The CDR3 protein is CASSQLAGVRNEQFF. CDR3 DNA sequence: TGTGCCAGTAGTCAACTAGCGGGAGTCAGGAATGAGCAGTTCTTC.

The chain couples TRBV30 to TRBJ2-1, with 9 positions matching TRBD2. V shed 2 bases and J 5 bases; nucleotides not matched to a gene: 4. The length of the CDR3 is 14 residues. Germline V gene lookup returns CDR1 GTSNPN and CDR2 SVGIG (reference sequence). CDR3 nucleotide sequence: TGTGCCTGGAGTAAATTAGCGGGAGACAATGAGCAGTTCTTC. Protein product: CAWSKLAGDNEQFF.

This rearrangement joins TRBV24-1 to TRBJ2-5, with D possibly matching TRBD1 (5 bases). Germline CDR1 is KGHDR and CDR2 is SFDVKD. The CDR3 is 14 amino acids. V lost 5 bases and J lost 5, with 14 bases in between. The CDR3 DNA is TGTGCCACCAGTGTTTCGACAGACGTGGAGACCCAGTACTTC. It codes for CATSVSTDVETQYF.

The V and J genes are TRBV3-1 and TRBJ2-3; weak D call: TRBD1 (5 bases). Looked up from germline, CDR1 is LGHDT and CDR2 is YNNKEL (reference sequence). V was trimmed by 5 bases and J by 1 base, leaving 16 bases between them. This CDR3 has 16 residues. The CDR3 nucleotides read TGTGCCAGCAGCAAAGCTAGGTGGGGCGGCACAGATACGCAGTATTTT. This gives the protein CASSKARWGGTDTQYF.